This section outlines one TCR beta chain sequence together with its context. The data originate from a study of early T cells in non-severe SARS-CoV-2 infection. MiXCR, applied by TCRdb to the 5' RACE reads, yields one record per CDR3 protein. The sample lists more than 60,000 distinct CDR3 sequences; less than 15% were seen once. This CDR3 region has 14 residues. V lost 0 bases to trimming and J lost 3 bases, with 9 bases between them. CDR1 and CDR2 (germline): SGHVS, FQNEAQ. The chain carries TRBV7-8 and TRBJ2-7; D call uncertain. This TCR came from an adult who was a healthcare worker with PCR-confirmed SARS-CoV-2 infection or an uninfected control (not recorded which). The material sequenced was whole blood. CDR3 residues: CASSLASLFYEQYF. DNA of the CDR3: TGTGCCAGCAGCTTAGCATCCCTATTCTACGAGCAGTACTTC. Looking up the rest from reference TRBV7-8 and TRBJ2-7 gives the full variable domain: GAGVSQSPRYKVAKRGQDVALRCDPISGHVSLFWYQQALGQGPEFLTYFQNEAQLDKSGLPSDRFFAERPEGSVSTLKIQRTQQEDSAVYLCASSLASLFYEQYFGPGTRLTVT.